This T cell receptor beta chain was sequenced in a study of T cell responses to AZD1222 COVID-19 vaccine. This table comes from immunoSEQ multiplex PCR, and its TCRdb copy is limited to in-frame clones, with some not included. The sample has about 98,000 clones; approximately 91% are singletons. The V gene lost 4 bases and the J gene lost 1 base, with 17 bases spanning the gap. The CDR3 spans 16 residues. Germline V gene data show CDR1 as SEHNR and CDR2 as FQNEAQ (reference sequence). The sample was peripheral blood, taken on day 0 of AZD1222 vaccination. The chain is built from TRBV7-9 and TRBJ2-7, with D perhaps TRBD1 (6 bases). The receptor was derived from an adult in good health. CDR3 nucleotides: TGTGCCAGCAGCTCCTCGACCGGGACACCTTCCTACGAGCAGTACTTC. This encodes CASSSSTGTPSYEQYF.